This T cell receptor beta chain was sequenced for a study of neurological immune-mediated disorders. General study points: Across subjects, no CDR3 amino acid sequence appeared in expanded clones of more than one subject, a finding that suggested private repertoires in all groups.

This CDR3 spans 16 amino acids. Germline values: CDR1 ENHRY, CDR2 SYGVKD. The germline V and J ends were trimmed by 6 bases and 2 bases, with 17 bases remaining between them. Template-switch 5'RACE cDNA synthesis added a 10-nucleotide unique molecular identifier. Every sequencing run gave over 180 million TCR-beta sequences, taken from 15-18 subjects. A single record per CDR3 protein comes from TCRdb applying MiXCR to the 5' RACE reads. The sample includes more than 70,000 distinct CDR3 sequences, roughly 10% of them seen just once. As to time point: longitudinal time-point 1 (baseline). This clonotype appeared many times. Its antigen remains unidentified.

This clonotype was obtained from a man between 25 and 39 years old in good health. Sequenced material: PBMCs. This chain connects TRBV10-3 to TRBJ2-1; possible D gene TRBD2, 7 bases. CDR3 sequence reads: CAIRGIAGGPYNEQFF. The CDR3 region has the DNA TGTGCCATCAGGGGGATAGCCGGGGGGCCCTACAATGAGCAGTTCTTC.